Below, 31 T cell receptor beta chains from the same sample are listed, as sequenced in a study of T cells in localized non-small cell lung cancer. The assay was immunoSEQ multiplex PCR, and TCRdb's table has in-frame clones only and misses some. The table records 25,000 to 35,000 clones, more than 65% of them present only once. The sample was peripheral blood mononuclear cells, taken before any cancer treatment. The receptors were gathered from a man between 40 and 75 years old with stage III lung adenocarcinoma.

V is TRBV6-1 and J is TRBJ2-5, with D unresolved. Trimming cost V 6 bases and J 6 bases, with 14 bases left between them. From germline, CDR1 is MNHNS and CDR2 SASEGT. The CDR3 has 13 residues. CDR3 amino acids: CASREPGWKTQYF. CDR3 in DNA: TGTGCCAGCAGGGAACCAGGCTGGAAGACCCAGTACTTC.

The chain employs TRBV29-1 and TRBJ2-6, with a possible D match to TRBD1 (5 bases). This CDR3 has 13 amino acids. Germline V lookup: CDR1 SQVTM, CDR2 ANQGSEA. The V and J ends lost 7 bases and 4 bases respectively, with 11 bases between them. CDR3 protein: CSARVSGANVLTF. The CDR3 nucleotides read TGCAGCGCCAGGGTCTCCGGGGCCAACGTCCTGACTTTC.

This rearrangement joins TRBV28 to TRBJ2-3; 8 bases align to TRBD1. Germline CDR1 is MDHEN and CDR2 is SYDVKM. Trimming at V came to 7 bases and at J to 2 bases, leaving 8 bases not matched to a gene. This CDR3 comprises 15 residues. CDR3 DNA: TGTGCCAGCAAATCAGGGGGCCCCCCCACAGATACGCAGTATTTT. Residues: CASKSGGPPTDTQYF.

V gene TRBV5-8 combines with J gene TRBJ1-1; D might be TRBD1 (6 bases). CDR3 size: 17 residues. Germline CDR1 is SGHTS and CDR2 is YDEGEE. With 7 bases removed from V and 0 bases from J, the gap between germline ends came to 22 bases. CDR3 protein: CASRTRTGSGVNTEAFF. The CDR3 DNA sequence: TGTGCCAGCCGAACAAGAACAGGGAGCGGCGTGAACACTGAAGCTTTCTTT. Using reference TRBV5-8 and TRBJ1-1 for the parts outside the CDR3, the full variable domain is EAGVTQSPTHLIKTRGQQATLRCSPISGHTSVYWYQQALGLGLQFLLWYDEGEERNRGNFPPRFSGRQFPNYSSELNVNALELEDSALYLCASRTRTGSGVNTEAFFGQGTRLTVV.

V and J are TRBV6-1 and TRBJ1-1, with 10 nucleotides matching TRBD1. The V and J ends lost 6 bases and 7 bases, in that order; junction bases with no gene match: 8. The length of the CDR3 is 14 residues. Germline loops: CDR1 MNHNS, CDR2 SASEGT. In DNA, the CDR3 is TGTGCCAGCAGCCGGGACAGGGGTCTGGGTGAAGCTTTCTTT. This translates into CASSRDRGLGEAFF.

The gene calls are TRBV11-2 and TRBJ1-2; D unresolved. The V and J ends lost 5 bases and 3 bases respectively, with 7 bases between them. Germline V gives CDR1 SGHAT, CDR2 FQNNGV. This CDR3 is built from 12 residues. The CDR3 is CASSQSDYGYTF. CDR3 bases: TGTGCCAGCAGCCAATCAGACTATGGCTACACCTTC.

This chain connects TRBV6-6 to TRBJ2-3; no clear D gene. The CDR3 is 14 amino acids. Trimming cost V 2 bases and J 2 bases, with 8 bases left between them. Germline V gene data show CDR1 as MNHNY and CDR2 as SVGAGI (reference sequence). DNA for the CDR3: TGTGCCAGCAGTTACGTCGGAATCACAGATACGCAGTATTTT. This translates into CASSYVGITDTQYF.

The chain combines TRBV5-1 with TRBJ2-1; D is uncertain. V was shortened by 0 bases and J by 4 bases, with 8 bases between the two germline ends. CDR1 is SGHRS and CDR2 is YFSETQ in the germline V gene. This CDR3 is built from 14 residues. The CDR3 sequence is CASSLVAVYNEQFF. The CDR3 bases are TGCGCCAGCAGCTTGGTGGCGGTATACAATGAGCAGTTCTTC.

This clone was counted a few times. The J gene is TRBJ1-2, the V gene TRBV6-1; unclear D gene. This CDR3 has 14 amino acids. CDR1 is MNHNS and CDR2 is SASEGT in the germline V gene. Trimming took 11 bases from V and 8 from J, leaving 24 bases between them. CDR3 protein: CAYTTRPVGSGYTF. CDR3 DNA sequence: TGTGCCTATACCACAAGACCCGTGGGATCCGGCTACACCTTC.

The chain has TRBV4-2 and TRBJ1-4; 8 bases match TRBD1. Germline loops: CDR1 LGHNA, CDR2 YNFKEQ. Trimming removed 1 base from V and 8 bases from J; junction bases left unmatched: 6. CDR3 length equals 15 residues. CDR3 bases: TGTGCCAGCAGCCAAGCTGGACAGGGTAGCGAAAAACTGTTTTTT. Its protein is CASSQAGQGSEKLFF.

The V call is TRBV29-1, the J call TRBJ1-2; TRBD1 aligns across 12 bases. Looked up from germline, CDR1 is SQVTM and CDR2 is ANQGSEA. The J segment lost 8 bases and the V segment lost 8 bases, leaving 9 bases of the junction unmatched. The CDR3 totals 13 residues. In DNA form, the CDR3 reads TGCAGCCCCAGGGACAGGGGGCCATCAGGCTACACCTTC. It translates to CSPRDRGPSGYTF.

This chain joins TRBV7-6 and TRBJ1-3, with 10 bases fitting TRBD1. CDR1 and CDR2 (germline): SGHVS, FNYEAQ. This CDR3 has 15 amino acids. V shed 4 bases, J shed 4 bases, and the junction held 4 bases outside the gene matches. The CDR3 loop reads CASSSRTGGGNTIYF. In nucleotides, the CDR3 is TGTGCCAGCAGCTCCCGGACAGGGGGAGGAAACACCATATATTTT.

The chain uses TRBV4-1 and TRBJ1-5, with D perhaps matching TRBD1 (5 bases). The CDR3 contains 15 residues. Germline CDR1 reads MGHRA; CDR2 reads YSYEKL. V was cut by 0 bases and J by 5 bases, with 11 bases left in between. The CDR3 reads CASSQEPGGDQPQHF. The CDR3 coding sequence is TGCGCCAGCAGCCAAGAACCGGGAGGGGATCAGCCCCAGCATTTT.

V and J are TRBV6-6 and TRBJ2-4; no clear D gene. The CDR3 is made up of 15 amino acids. Trimming removed 7 bases at V and 0 bases at J, with 13 bases between. Germline CDR1 MNHNY, CDR2 SVGAGI (reference sequence). The CDR3, as DNA: TGTGCCAGCACCGACTGGGGTGGAGCCAAAAACATTCAGTACTTC. This encodes CASTDWGGAKNIQYF.

V gene TRBV2 combines with J gene TRBJ2-5, with D possibly matching TRBD2 (6 bases). The germline V gene encodes CDR1 SNHLY and CDR2 FYNNEI. V was trimmed by 5 bases and J by 1 base, leaving 8 bases between them. The CDR3 is made up of 13 amino acids. The CDR3 loop is CASSRDSQETQYF. CDR3 in DNA: TGTGCCAGCAGTAGGGACTCCCAAGAGACCCAGTACTTC.

The genes are TRBV6-1 and TRBJ1-6; D gene uncertain. The CDR3 runs 15 residues. The germline V gene has CDR1 MNHNS and CDR2 SASEGT. V lost 0 bases and J lost 6, with 9 bases in between. Here the CDR3 reads CASSEAITANSPLHF. DNA for the CDR3: TGTGCCAGCAGTGAAGCAATAACCGCTAATTCACCCCTCCACTTT.

This clone has just one count. The genes are TRBV7-2 and TRBJ2-3; no definite D call. In germline, CDR1 is SGHTA, CDR2 FQGNSA. The CDR3 has 14 amino acids. Trimming removed 5 bases from V and 1 base from J, with 10 bases in between. The CDR3, as DNA: TGTGCCAGCAGCGTGGTAAGGGGCACAGATACGCAGTATTTT. Its translation: CASSVVRGTDTQYF.

J is TRBJ1-5 and V is TRBV2, with TRBD1 matching over 9 bases. This CDR3 region has 14 residues. V was clipped by 6 bases and J by 6 bases; unmatched bases: 6. Germline CDR1 and CDR2: SNHLY and FYNNEI. CDR3 DNA sequence: TGTGCCAGCAGCGGACAGGGGAGAGGTCAGCCCCAGCATTTT. Amino acids: CASSGQGRGQPQHF.

Here the CDR3 DNA reads TGTGCCAGCAGTTCCGGGACAGGATATAATTCACCCCTCCACTTT. Residues: CASSSGTGYNSPLHF. The chain links TRBV6-5 to TRBJ1-6; 8 bases fit TRBD1. The V segment lost 4 bases and the J segment 4 bases; nucleotides outside the gene matches: 3. Germline-derived CDR1 and CDR2 are MNHEY and SVGAGI. This CDR3 has 15 residues.

J is TRBJ1-1 and V is TRBV11-2; D is ambiguous. The V gene's germline CDR1 is SGHAT and CDR2 FQNNGV. V dropped 8 bases and J dropped 5 bases, with 9 bases sitting between them. The CDR3 is made up of 11 amino acids. In DNA form, the CDR3 reads TGTGCCAGCGAAACCGGGACTGAAGCTTTCTTT. It specifies CASETGTEAFF.

V and J are TRBV7-6 and TRBJ1-1; the D gene is possibly TRBD1 (5 bases). Germline values: CDR1 SGHVS, CDR2 FNYEAQ. This CDR3 region has 16 residues. Written as DNA, the CDR3 is TGTGCGGTGACCACGGAGATGGCTGGGGACTACACTGAAGCTTTCTTT. Protein product: CAVTTEMAGDYTEAFF.

The V gene is TRBV5-1, the J gene TRBJ1-4; D may be TRBD1 (5 bases). The length of the CDR3 is 15 residues. Germline loops: CDR1 SGHRS, CDR2 YFSETQ. Trimming took 4 bases from V and 0 from J, leaving 10 bases between them. Here the CDR3 reads CASSHGAPTNEKLFF. DNA for the CDR3: TGCGCCAGCAGCCACGGGGCTCCAACTAATGAAAAACTGTTTTTT.

The rearrangement links TRBV4-1 to TRBJ2-2; D is uncertain. The CDR3 consists of 18 residues. CDR1 is MGHRA and CDR2 is YSYEKL in the germline V gene. Trimming cost V 0 bases and J 0 bases, with 14 bases left between them. CDR3 nucleotide sequence: TGCGCCAGCAGCCAAGATTTTGCTACTGCCACGAACACCGGGGAGCTGTTTTTT. It is translated as CASSQDFATATNTGELFF.

The chain has TRBV30 and TRBJ2-2, with D unresolved. The CDR3 length is 14 residues. Trimming shortened V by 0 bases and J by 6 bases, and 11 bases separated the two germline ends. In germline, CDR1 is GTSNPN, CDR2 SVGIG (reference sequence). CDR3 sequence: CAWSVQAPAGELFF. CDR3 nucleotides: TGTGCCTGGAGTGTACAAGCTCCCGCCGGGGAGCTGTTTTTT. The full variable domain, with the rest looked up from reference TRBV30 and TRBJ2-2, is SQTIHQWPATLVQPVGSPLSLECTVEGTSNPNLYWYRQAAGRGLQLLFYSVGIGQISSEVPQNLSASRPQDRQFILSSKKLLLSDSGFYLCAWSVQAPAGELFFGEGSRLTVL.

The chain joins TRBV5-1 to TRBJ2-5; 10 bases line up with TRBD2. From germline, CDR1 is SGHRS and CDR2 YFSETQ. This CDR3 is built from 15 residues. Germline trimming cut 4 bases from V and 1 base from J; bases unmatched to any gene: 4. Here the CDR3 DNA reads TGCGCCAGCAGCGGCCTAGCGGGGGCCCAAGAGACCCAGTACTTC. It codes for CASSGLAGAQETQYF.

This clone came up once. The chain has TRBV5-4 and TRBJ1-4; TRBD1 is a possible D gene (5 bases). CDR3 length equals 16 residues. Germline V CDR1 and CDR2: SGHNT, YYREEE (reference sequence). Trimming took 0 bases from V and 5 from J, leaving 14 bases between them. The CDR3 protein is CASSLAGDGGNEKLFF. The CDR3 nucleotides read TGTGCCAGCAGCTTGGCGGGCGATGGGGGGAATGAAAAACTGTTTTTT.

V gene TRBV10-3 combines with J gene TRBJ1-5; 7 bases are shared with TRBD1. The CDR3 is made up of 12 amino acids. The germline CDR1 and CDR2 sequences are ENHRY and SYGVKD. After removal of 11 bases from V and 3 bases from J, the junction contained 4 bases not matched to a gene. CDR3 DNA: TGTGCCGTAGGGACAGACAATCAGCCCCAGCATTTT. Protein product: CAVGTDNQPQHF.

This clone showed up just a few times. The V and J genes are TRBV28 and TRBJ1-1; D uncertain. From germline, CDR1 is MDHEN and CDR2 SYDVKM. V was cut by 4 bases and J by 0 bases, with 6 bases left in between. This CDR3 has 13 residues. CDR3 in amino acids: CASSSTVNTEAFF. CDR3 in DNA: TGTGCCAGCAGTTCAACAGTGAACACTGAAGCTTTCTTT.

This chain links TRBV29-1 with TRBJ1-5; 7 bases align to TRBD1. CDR3 length: 13 amino acids. The trim removed 4 bases at V and 6 bases at J, leaving 6 bases unmatched. Germline-derived CDR1 and CDR2 are SQVTM and ANQGSEA. CDR3 sequence reads: CSVATGDSQPQHF. For the CDR3, the DNA is TGCAGCGTTGCTACAGGGGACAGTCAGCCCCAGCATTTT.

The V call is TRBV14, the J call TRBJ1-6; D is possibly TRBD1 (6 bases). Trimming left V 5 bases short and J 1 base short, with 9 bases between. The CDR3 contains 15 residues. Germline CDR1 reads SGHDN; CDR2 reads FVKESK. In DNA, the CDR3 is TGTGCCAGCAGCAAAGGGGGGTCCTATAATTCACCCCTCCACTTT. Protein: CASSKGGSYNSPLHF.

The count of this clone is one. The J gene is TRBJ2-2, the V gene TRBV4-1, with D possibly TRBD1 on 6 matching bases. CDR3 length: 15 amino acids. V dropped 1 base and J dropped 1 base, with 7 bases sitting between them. Germline V gene sequence: CDR1 MGHRA, CDR2 YSYEKL. The CDR3 is CASSQVDRNTGELFF. The CDR3 DNA reads TGCGCCAGCAGCCAAGTGGACAGGAACACCGGGGAGCTGTTTTTT.